This TCR beta chain was profiled in a study of blood T cells in healthy people across ages. Regarding this clonotype: The conserved final phenylalanine or tryptophan is absent from the CDR3, which likely points to a read error.

It was with a sample-barcoded 5' primer and a J-beta primer mix that a second PCR of roughly 7 to 12 cycles was run. TCRdb reprocessed the 5' RACE reads via MiXCR and lists one record per CDR3 protein. The data hold 800,000 or so distinct CDR3 sequences, with roughly 25% observed a single time. The CDR3 has 12 residues. V lost 4 bases and J 3 bases, leaving 7 bases between the germline ends. Germline V gene lookup returns CDR1 SQVTM and CDR2 ANQGSEA. The same sample was also studied in work on T cells of mothers and their children. That source notes: Overlap ran slightly, non-significantly higher for related than unrelated mother-child pairs.

This TCR came from a boy between 5 and 17 years old in good health. The chain recombines TRBV29-1 with TRBJ2-1, with D hard to call. Material: blood. The CDR3 loop is CSVVPVYNEQFY. CDR3 nucleotide sequence: TGCAGCGTTGTCCCAGTCTACAATGAGCAGTTCTAC.